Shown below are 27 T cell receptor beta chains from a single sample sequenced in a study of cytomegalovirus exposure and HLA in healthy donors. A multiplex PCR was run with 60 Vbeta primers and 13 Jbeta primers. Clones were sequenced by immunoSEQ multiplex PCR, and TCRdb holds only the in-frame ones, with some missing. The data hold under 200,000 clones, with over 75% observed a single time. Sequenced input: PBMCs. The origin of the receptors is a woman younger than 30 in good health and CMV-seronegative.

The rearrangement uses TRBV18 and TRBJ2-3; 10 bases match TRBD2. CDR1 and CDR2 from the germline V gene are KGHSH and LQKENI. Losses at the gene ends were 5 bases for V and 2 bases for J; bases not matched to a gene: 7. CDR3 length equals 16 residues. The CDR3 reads CASSTSSGGLTDTQYF. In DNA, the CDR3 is TGTGCCAGCTCAACCTCTAGCGGGGGACTCACAGATACGCAGTATTTT.

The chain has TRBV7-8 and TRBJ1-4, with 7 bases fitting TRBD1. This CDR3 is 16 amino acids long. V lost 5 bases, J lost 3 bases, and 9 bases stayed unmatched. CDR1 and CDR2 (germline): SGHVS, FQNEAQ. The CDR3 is CASSPEGDRSNEKLFF. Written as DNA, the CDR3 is TGTGCCAGCAGCCCAGAGGGGGACAGATCTAATGAAAAACTGTTTTTT. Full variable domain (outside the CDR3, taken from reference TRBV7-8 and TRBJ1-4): GAGVSQSPRYKVAKRGQDVALRCDPISGHVSLFWYQQALGQGPEFLTYFQNEAQLDKSGLPSDRFFAERPEGSVSTLKIQRTQQEDSAVYLCASSPEGDRSNEKLFFGSGTQLSVL.

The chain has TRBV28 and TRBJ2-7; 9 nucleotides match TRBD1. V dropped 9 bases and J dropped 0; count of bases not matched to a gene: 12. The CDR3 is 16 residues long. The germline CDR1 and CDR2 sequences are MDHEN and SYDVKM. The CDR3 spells CASSADRGLVSYEQYF. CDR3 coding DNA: TGTGCCAGTTCTGCGGACAGGGGCCTTGTCTCCTACGAGCAGTACTTC.

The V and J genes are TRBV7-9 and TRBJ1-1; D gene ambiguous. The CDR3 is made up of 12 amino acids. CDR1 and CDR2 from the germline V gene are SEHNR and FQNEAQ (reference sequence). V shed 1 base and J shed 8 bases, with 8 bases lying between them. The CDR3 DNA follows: TGTGCCAGCAGCTTAGTTGTACAAGAAGCTTTCTTT. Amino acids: CASSLVVQEAFF.

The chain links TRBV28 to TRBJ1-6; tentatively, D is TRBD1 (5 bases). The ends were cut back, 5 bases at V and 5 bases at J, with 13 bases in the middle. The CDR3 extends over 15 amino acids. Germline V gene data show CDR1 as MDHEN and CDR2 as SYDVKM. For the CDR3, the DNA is TGTGCCAGCAGTCCAATAGACAGAGATAATTCACCCCTCCACTTT. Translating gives CASSPIDRDNSPLHF.

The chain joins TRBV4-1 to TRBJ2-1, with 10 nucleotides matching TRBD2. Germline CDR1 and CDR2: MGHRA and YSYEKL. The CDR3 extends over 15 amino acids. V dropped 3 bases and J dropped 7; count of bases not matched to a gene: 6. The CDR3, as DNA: TGCGCCAGCAGCCAGGGACTAGCGATCTATAATGAGCAGTTCTTC. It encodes CASSQGLAIYNEQFF.

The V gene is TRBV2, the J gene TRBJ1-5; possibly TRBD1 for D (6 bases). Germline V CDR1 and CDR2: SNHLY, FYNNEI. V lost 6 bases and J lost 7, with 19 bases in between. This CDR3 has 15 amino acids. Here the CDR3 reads CASRGITGKRQPQHF. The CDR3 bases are TGTGCCAGCAGGGGTATAACAGGGAAAAGGCAGCCCCAGCATTTT.

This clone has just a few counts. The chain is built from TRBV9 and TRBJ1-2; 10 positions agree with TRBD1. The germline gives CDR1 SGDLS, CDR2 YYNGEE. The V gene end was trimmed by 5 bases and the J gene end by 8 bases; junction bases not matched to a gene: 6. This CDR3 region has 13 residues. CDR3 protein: CASRDRGQEGYTF. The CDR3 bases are TGTGCCAGCAGAGACAGGGGGCAGGAGGGCTACACCTTC.

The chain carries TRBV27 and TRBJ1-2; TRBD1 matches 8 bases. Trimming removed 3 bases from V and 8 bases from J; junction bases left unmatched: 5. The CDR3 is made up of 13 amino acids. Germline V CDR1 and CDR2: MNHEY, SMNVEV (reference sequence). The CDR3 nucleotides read TGTGCCAGCAGTTTCAGGGGGCACGTAGGCTACACCTTC. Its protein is CASSFRGHVGYTF.

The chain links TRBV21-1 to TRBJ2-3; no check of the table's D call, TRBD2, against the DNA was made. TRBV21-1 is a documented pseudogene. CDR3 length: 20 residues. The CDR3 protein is CASTKEGVFPSGAHTDTQYF. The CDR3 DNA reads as TGTGCCAGCACCAAAGAGGGGGTGTTTCCTAGCGGGGCACACACAGATACGCAGTATTTT.

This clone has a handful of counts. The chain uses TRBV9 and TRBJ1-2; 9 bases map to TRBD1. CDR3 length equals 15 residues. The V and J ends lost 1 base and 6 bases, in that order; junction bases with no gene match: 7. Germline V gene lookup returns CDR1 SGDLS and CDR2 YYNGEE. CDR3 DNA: TGTGCCAGCAGCGTAAGCGACAGGGGGATACATGGCTACACCTTC. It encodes CASSVSDRGIHGYTF.

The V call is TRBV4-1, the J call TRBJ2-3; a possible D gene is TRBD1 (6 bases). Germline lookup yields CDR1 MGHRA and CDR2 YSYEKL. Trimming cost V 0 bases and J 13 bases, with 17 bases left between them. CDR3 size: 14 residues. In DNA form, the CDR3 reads TGCGCCAGCAGCCAAGACTATAGTCAGGGGAAAAAGTATTTT. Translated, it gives CASSQDYSQGKKYF.

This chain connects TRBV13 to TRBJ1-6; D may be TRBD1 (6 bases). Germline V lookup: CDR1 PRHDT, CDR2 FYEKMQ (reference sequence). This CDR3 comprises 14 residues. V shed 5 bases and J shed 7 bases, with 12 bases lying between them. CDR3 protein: CASSIQGGNSPLHF. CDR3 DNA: TGTGCCAGCAGCATACAGGGAGGGAATTCACCCCTCCACTTT. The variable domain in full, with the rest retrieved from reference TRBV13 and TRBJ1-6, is AAGVIQSPRHLIKEKRETATLKCYPIPRHDTVYWYQQGPGQDPQFLISFYEKMQSDKGSIPDRFSAQQFSDYHSELNMSSLELGDSALYFCASSIQGGNSPLHFGNGTRLTVT.

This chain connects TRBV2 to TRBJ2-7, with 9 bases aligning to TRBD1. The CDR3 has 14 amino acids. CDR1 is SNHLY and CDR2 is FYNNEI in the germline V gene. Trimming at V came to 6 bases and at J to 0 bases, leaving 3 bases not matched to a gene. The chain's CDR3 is CASRVQGASYEQYF. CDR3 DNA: TGTGCCAGCAGAGTACAGGGGGCCTCCTACGAGCAGTACTTC.

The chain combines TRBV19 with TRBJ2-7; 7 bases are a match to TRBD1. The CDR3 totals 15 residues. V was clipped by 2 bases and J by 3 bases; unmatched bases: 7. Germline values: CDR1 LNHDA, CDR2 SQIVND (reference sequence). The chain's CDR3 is CASSIIGTEFYEQYF. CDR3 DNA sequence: TGTGCCAGTAGTATAATCGGGACAGAGTTCTACGAGCAGTACTTC. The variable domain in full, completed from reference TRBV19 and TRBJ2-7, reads DGGITQSPKYLFRKEGQNVTLSCEQNLNHDAMYWYRQDPGQGLRLIYYSQIVNDFQKGDIAEGYSVSREKKESFPLTVTSAQKNPTAFYLCASSIIGTEFYEQYFGPGTRLTVT.

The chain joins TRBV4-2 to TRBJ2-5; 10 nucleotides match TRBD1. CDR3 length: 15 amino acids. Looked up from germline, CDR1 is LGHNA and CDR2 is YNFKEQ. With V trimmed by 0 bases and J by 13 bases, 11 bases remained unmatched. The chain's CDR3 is CASSQDRDRGPGLYF. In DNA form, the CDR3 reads TGTGCCAGCAGCCAAGATCGAGACAGGGGGCCGGGTTTGTACTTC.

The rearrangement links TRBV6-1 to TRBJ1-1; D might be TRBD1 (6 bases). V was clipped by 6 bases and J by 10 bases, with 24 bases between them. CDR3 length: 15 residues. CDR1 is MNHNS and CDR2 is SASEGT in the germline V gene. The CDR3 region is CASSPFTGGWFGAFF. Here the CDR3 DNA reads TGTGCCAGCAGCCCGTTTACTGGGGGCTGGTTCGGAGCTTTCTTT.

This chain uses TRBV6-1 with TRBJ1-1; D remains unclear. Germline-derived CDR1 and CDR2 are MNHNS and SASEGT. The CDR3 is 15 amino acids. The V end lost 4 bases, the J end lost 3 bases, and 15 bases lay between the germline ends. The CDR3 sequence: CASSGPREMDTEAFF. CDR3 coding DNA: TGTGCCAGCAGTGGTCCTCGGGAAATGGACACTGAAGCTTTCTTT.

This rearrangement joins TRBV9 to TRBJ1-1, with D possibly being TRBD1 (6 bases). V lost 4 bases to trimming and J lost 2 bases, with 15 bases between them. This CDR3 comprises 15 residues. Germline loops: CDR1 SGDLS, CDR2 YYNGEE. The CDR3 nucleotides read TGTGCCAGCAGCCAAACCGGGACACTAAACACTGAAGCTTTCTTT. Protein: CASSQTGTLNTEAFF.

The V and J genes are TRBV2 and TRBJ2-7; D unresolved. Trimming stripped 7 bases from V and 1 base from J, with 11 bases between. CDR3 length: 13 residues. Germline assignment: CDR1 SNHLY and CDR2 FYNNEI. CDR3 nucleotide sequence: TGTGCCAGCAAGCCAGGAAGTTCCTACGAGCAGTACTTC. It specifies CASKPGSSYEQYF.

CDR3 sequence: CASSLGKGGGYLMATQYF. The CDR3, as DNA: TGTGCCAGCAGCTTAGGGAAAGGCGGGGGCTACCTTATGGCTACGCAGTATTTT. J is TRBJ2-3 and V is TRBV5-4, with D possibly TRBD2 on 7 matching bases. Germline values: CDR1 SGHNT, CDR2 YYREEE (reference sequence). V lost 2 bases, J lost 8 bases, and 27 bases lay in between. The CDR3 is made up of 18 amino acids.

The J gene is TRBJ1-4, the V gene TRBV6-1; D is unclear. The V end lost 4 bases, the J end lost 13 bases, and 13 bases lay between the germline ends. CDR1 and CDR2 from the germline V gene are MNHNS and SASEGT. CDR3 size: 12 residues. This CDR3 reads CASSGGVRLLFF. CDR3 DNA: TGTGCCAGCAGTGGCGGGGTTCGGTTACTGTTTTTT.

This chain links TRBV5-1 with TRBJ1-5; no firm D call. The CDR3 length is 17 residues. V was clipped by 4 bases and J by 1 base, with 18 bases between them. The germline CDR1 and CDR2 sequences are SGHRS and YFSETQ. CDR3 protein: CASSLTVVAYSNQPQHF. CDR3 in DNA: TGCGCCAGCAGCCTAACAGTCGTGGCTTACAGCAATCAGCCCCAGCATTTT. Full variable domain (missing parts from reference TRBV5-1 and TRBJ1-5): KAGVTQTPRYLIKTRGQQVTLSCSPISGHRSVSWYQQTPGQGLQFLFEYFSETQRNKGNFPGRFSGRQFSNSRSEMNVSTLELGDSALYLCASSLTVVAYSNQPQHFGDGTRLSIL.

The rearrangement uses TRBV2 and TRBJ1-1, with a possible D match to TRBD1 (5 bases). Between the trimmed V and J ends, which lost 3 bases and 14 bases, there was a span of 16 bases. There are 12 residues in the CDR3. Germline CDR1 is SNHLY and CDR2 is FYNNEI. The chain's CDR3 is CASSEGRAVWFF. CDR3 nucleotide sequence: TGTGCCAGCAGTGAGGGCAGGGCCGTGTGGTTCTTT.

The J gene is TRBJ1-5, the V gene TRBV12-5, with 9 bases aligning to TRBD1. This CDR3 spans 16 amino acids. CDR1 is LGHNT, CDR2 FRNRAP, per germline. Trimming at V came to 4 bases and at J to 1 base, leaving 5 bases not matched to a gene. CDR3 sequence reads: CASGSGQGASNQPQHF. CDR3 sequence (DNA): TGTGCTAGTGGTTCGGGACAGGGTGCGAGCAATCAGCCCCAGCATTTT.

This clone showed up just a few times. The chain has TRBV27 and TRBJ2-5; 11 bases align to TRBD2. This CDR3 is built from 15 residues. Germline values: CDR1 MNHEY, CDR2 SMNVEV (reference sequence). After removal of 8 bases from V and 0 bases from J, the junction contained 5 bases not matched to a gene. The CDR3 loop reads CASALTSGNQETQYF. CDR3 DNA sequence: TGTGCCAGCGCCCTGACTAGCGGGAACCAAGAGACCCAGTACTTC.

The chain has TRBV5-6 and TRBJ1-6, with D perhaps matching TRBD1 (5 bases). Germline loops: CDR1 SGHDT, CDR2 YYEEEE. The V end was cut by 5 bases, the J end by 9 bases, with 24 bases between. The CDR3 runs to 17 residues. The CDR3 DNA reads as TGTGCCAGCAGACCTAGAATGGATGTCCTCACAGGTTCACCCCTCCACTTT. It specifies CASRPRMDVLTGSPLHF.